This passage covers 21 T cell receptor beta chains from one sample sequenced in a study of T-cell memory formation after mild COVID-19. TCRdb used MiXCR to reprocess the 5' RACE reads, holding one entry per CDR3 protein. The data hold about 310,000 distinct CDR3 sequences, with less than 20% observed a single time. The source material was PBMCs or a T cell subset sorted from them (not recorded which). These receptor sequences come from a man aged 18-30 years who had mild COVID-19 (a few samples of this study predate the infection). Cell type and time point are not known.

The V and J genes are TRBV27 and TRBJ1-1, with 7 positions matching TRBD1. Germline loops: CDR1 MNHEY, CDR2 SMNVEV (reference sequence). This CDR3 region has 14 residues. V trimming: 8 bases; J trimming: 5 bases; junction bases outside the gene matches: 11. The CDR3 region is CASLPGGGGTEAFF. For the CDR3, the DNA is TGTGCCAGCCTCCCAGGGGGAGGGGGTACTGAAGCTTTCTTT.

This clonotype was found many times. The chain couples TRBV5-1 to TRBJ2-5; 7 bases map to TRBD1. V trimming: 4 bases; J trimming: 3 bases; junction bases outside the gene matches: 9. Germline V gives CDR1 SGHRS, CDR2 YFSETQ. This CDR3 has 15 amino acids. CDR3 bases: TGCGCCAGCAGCAACCAACAGGGGCCCAAAGAGACCCAGTACTTC. Its translation: CASSNQQGPKETQYF.

This clonotype was observed many times. The chain carries TRBV12-3 or TRBV12-4 and TRBJ1-6; the D gene is possibly TRBD1 (5 bases). CDR3 length: 13 amino acids. Trimming removed 2 bases at V and 12 bases at J, with 11 bases between. The DNA of the CDR3 is TGTGCCAGCAGTTTACGGCAGAGGGGACCCCTCCACTTT. This gives the protein CASSLRQRGPLHF.

Turning to this clonotype: A junction boundary mismatches the germline segment, possibly from a read error. This chain connects TRBV18 to TRBJ2-5; 7 bases are a match to TRBD1. The germline CDR1 and CDR2 sequences are KGHSH and LQKENI. This CDR3 has 17 residues. CDR3 region: CASSPVTGLGIQATQYF. The CDR3 nucleotides read TGTGCCAGCTCACCAGTGACAGGGCTCGGGATTCAAGCGACCCAGTACTTC.

The chain recombines TRBV12-5 with TRBJ2-2; D remains unclear. There are 13 residues in the CDR3. V was clipped by 2 bases and J by 7 bases, with 8 bases between them. Germline CDR1 LGHNT, CDR2 FRNRAP. The chain's CDR3 is CASGLRPDGELFF. Here the CDR3 DNA reads TGTGCTAGTGGTTTGAGGCCGGACGGGGAGCTGTTTTTT.

This clonotype has a count of ten or more. The DNA of the CDR3 is TGTGCCAGCAGTCAAGTACTAGCGACGGGGGATACGCAGTATTTT. This codes for CASSQVLATGDTQYF. The chain has TRBV12-3 or TRBV12-4 and TRBJ2-3; 7 bases are shared with TRBD2. Trimming at V came to 5 bases and at J to 6 bases, leaving 11 bases not matched to a gene. This CDR3 has 15 residues.

The chain is built from TRBV7-2 and TRBJ2-3, with TRBD2 matching 9 bases. The germline gives CDR1 SGHTA, CDR2 FQGNSA. With 1 base clipped from V and 10 bases from J, the junction kept 6 bases outside the gene matches. This CDR3 contains 14 residues. Here the CDR3 DNA reads TGTGCCAGCAGCTTAGGAGCTAGCGGGGTAGCGCAGTATTTT. This gives the protein CASSLGASGVAQYF.

The count of this clonotype is one. The chain couples TRBV5-8 to TRBJ1-1; D remains ambiguous. V was clipped by 1 base and J by 1 base, with 8 bases between them. CDR3 length equals 14 residues. The germline CDR1 and CDR2 sequences are SGHTS and YDEGEE. DNA for the CDR3: TGTGCCAGCAGCTTGCACCCCAGGAACACTGAAGCTTTCTTT. Translation: CASSLHPRNTEAFF. The variable domain in full, completed from reference TRBV5-8 and TRBJ1-1, reads EAGVTQSPTHLIKTRGQQATLRCSPISGHTSVYWYQQALGLGLQFLLWYDEGEERNRGNFPPRFSGRQFPNYSSELNVNALELEDSALYLCASSLHPRNTEAFFGQGTRLTVV.

This clonotype was picked up many times. The chain recombines TRBV14 with TRBJ2-1, with a possible D match to TRBD1 (6 bases). The CDR3 totals 15 residues. With 3 bases removed from V and 4 bases from J, the gap between germline ends came to 13 bases. Germline values: CDR1 SGHDN, CDR2 FVKESK. As DNA, the CDR3 is TGTGCCAGCAGCCAGCCAACGACAGGTTACAATGAGCAGTTCTTC. Encoded protein: CASSQPTTGYNEQFF.

This clonotype was counted a few times. V and J are TRBV6-1 and TRBJ1-2, with D maybe TRBD1 (6 bases). Germline V CDR1 and CDR2: MNHNS, SASEGT. With 4 bases removed from V and 8 bases from J, the gap between germline ends came to 20 bases. The length of the CDR3 is 15 residues. The CDR3 is CASSGNQGSLQGYTF. Written as DNA, the CDR3 is TGTGCCAGCAGTGGAAACCAGGGGTCCCTCCAGGGCTACACCTTC.

J is TRBJ2-5 and V is TRBV3-1; TRBD1 matches 7 bases. Trimming took 3 bases from V and 4 from J; bases not matched to a gene: 5. CDR1 is LGHDT, CDR2 YNNKEL, per germline (reference sequence). This CDR3 has 14 residues. This chain's CDR3 is CASSHFRDRETQYF. CDR3 bases: TGTGCCAGCAGCCACTTCCGGGACAGAGAGACCCAGTACTTC.

This clonotype occurred many times. V is TRBV6-6 and J is TRBJ2-1, with D possibly matching TRBD1 (5 bases). Trimming left V 2 bases short and J 3 bases short, with 17 bases between. Germline V CDR1 and CDR2: MNHNY, SVGAGI (reference sequence). CDR3 length: 17 amino acids. Here the CDR3 DNA reads TGTGCCAGCAGTTACCCAAGGTCAGGGAAGAGCTACAATGAGCAGTTCTTC. Residues: CASSYPRSGKSYNEQFF.

This clonotype occurred a few times. V usage is TRBV6-5 and J usage is TRBJ2-1; a weak D match, TRBD2 (7 bases). The CDR3 is made up of 15 amino acids. Trimming shortened V by 6 bases and J by 5 bases, and 17 bases separated the two germline ends. Germline loops: CDR1 MNHEY, CDR2 SVGAGI. The CDR3 protein is CASRDRRGIDNEQFF. CDR3 in DNA: TGTGCCAGCAGAGACAGGCGGGGGATCGACAATGAGCAGTTCTTC.

This clonotype was seen ten or more times. This chain connects TRBV5-1 to TRBJ2-1, with 7 bases identical to TRBD2. Germline-derived CDR1 and CDR2 are SGHRS and YFSETQ. The CDR3 runs to 17 residues. The V segment lost 1 base and the J segment 4 bases; nucleotides outside the gene matches: 11. CDR3 in amino acids: CASSLFGLAGEYNEQFF. The CDR3 bases are TGCGCCAGCAGCTTGTTCGGGCTTGCGGGGGAGTACAATGAGCAGTTCTTC.

The chain couples TRBV9 to TRBJ2-1; perhaps D is TRBD1 or TRBD2 (6 bases each). There are 21 residues in the CDR3. V was clipped by 0 bases and J by 7 bases, with 32 bases between them. Per the germline V gene, CDR1 is SGDLS and CDR2 is YYNGEE. The DNA of the CDR3 is TGTGCCAGCAGCGTAGACCCACGGCCATCCACTGGGGGGCGGATCAGTAATGAGCAGTTCTTC. It encodes CASSVDPRPSTGGRISNEQFF. Full variable domain (rest looked up from reference TRBV9 and TRBJ2-1): DSGVTQTPKHLITATGQRVTLRCSPRSGDLSVYWYQQSLDQGLQFLIQYYNGEERAKGNILERFSAQQFPDLHSELNLSSLELGDSALYFCASSVDPRPSTGGRISNEQFFGPGTRLTVL.

The genes are TRBV11-2 and TRBJ1-1; a possible D gene is TRBD1 (6 bases). Trimming pared 1 base from V and 0 bases from J, leaving 27 bases between. The germline CDR1 and CDR2 sequences are SGHAT and FQNNGV. The CDR3 is 21 residues long. The CDR3: CASSLVFGGQGLGEMNTEAFF. In DNA, the CDR3 is TGTGCCAGCAGCTTAGTCTTCGGGGGGCAAGGGTTAGGGGAAATGAACACTGAAGCTTTCTTT.

The J gene is TRBJ1-2, the V gene TRBV29-1; 12 bases are a match to TRBD1. This CDR3 spans 13 amino acids. V was clipped by 7 bases and J by 4 bases; unmatched bases: 4. Germline loops: CDR1 SQVTM, CDR2 ANQGSEA. The CDR3 DNA follows: TGCAGCGCCGGGACAGGGGGCACCTATGGCTACACCTTC. This sequence encodes CSAGTGGTYGYTF.

Ten or more counts support this clonotype. The rearrangement joins TRBV11-1 to TRBJ2-1; weak D call: TRBD1 (5 bases). The CDR3 runs to 14 residues. Trimming left V 5 bases short and J 5 bases short, with 13 bases between. Looked up from germline, CDR1 is SGHAT and CDR2 is FQDESV (reference sequence). The CDR3 region is CASSPRQRNNEQFF. In nucleotides, the CDR3 is TGTGCCAGCAGCCCCAGACAGAGAAACAATGAGCAGTTCTTC.

For this clonotype: An end of the junction differs from the germline gene, which may be a read error. The chain has TRBV28 and TRBJ1-2; tentatively, D is TRBD1 (6 bases). Per the germline V gene, CDR1 is MDHEN and CDR2 is SYDVKM. The length of the CDR3 is 12 residues. In DNA form, the CDR3 reads TGTGCCTTGTGGACAGTTAACTATGGCGACACCTTC. Translating it yields CALWTVNYGDTF.

The chain couples TRBV3-1 to TRBJ1-1; D uncertain. This CDR3 contains 12 residues. The ends were cut back, 0 bases at V and 10 bases at J, with 9 bases in the middle. The germline CDR1 and CDR2 sequences are LGHDT and YNNKEL (reference sequence). CDR3 sequence: CASSQEAQRAFF. CDR3 bases: TGTGCCAGCAGCCAAGAGGCACAGCGAGCTTTCTTT. The full variable domain, completed using reference TRBV3-1 and TRBJ1-1, is DTAVSQTPKYLVTQMGNDKSIKCEQNLGHDTMYWYKQDSKKFLKIMFSYNNKELIINETVPNRFSPKSPDKAHLNLHINSLELGDSAVYFCASSQEAQRAFFGQGTRLTVV.

The chain has TRBV7-3 and TRBJ2-1; possible D gene TRBD1, 6 bases. Deletions cut 1 base from V and 4 bases from J, with 11 bases between. Germline V gene lookup returns CDR1 SGHTA and CDR2 FQGTGA. The CDR3 is 15 amino acids. CDR3 loop: CASSLSLGGYNEQFF. The CDR3 nucleotides are TGTGCCAGCAGCTTAAGTTTAGGGGGATACAATGAGCAGTTCTTC.